This TCR beta chain originates from a study of control samples from healthy donors and cancer patients. This table comes from immunoSEQ multiplex PCR, and its TCRdb copy is limited to in-frame clones, with some not included. Altogether around 70,000 clones are present, about 95% being singletons, with the ten largest covering approximately 3%. There are 15 residues in the CDR3. Germline V gene sequence: CDR1 MRHNA, CDR2 SNTAGT. V lost 5 bases and J lost 0, with 8 bases in between. In this sample, this clone turned up a few times. This clonotype was obtained from a woman aged 25 to 39 in good health. Sequenced: blood. J is TRBJ2-6 and V is TRBV6-4; D is unclear. The CDR3 DNA is TGTGCCAGCAGTCCCACCATCTCTGGGGCCAACGTCCTGACTTTC. It translates to CASSPTISGANVLTF.